A selection of T cell receptor beta chains follows, all from one sample in a study of CD8 T cells in ankylosing spondylitis. TCRdb re-called the 5' RACE reads with MiXCR, one entry per CDR3 protein. The sample has some 200,000 distinct CDR3 sequences; 7.3% are singletons. The sample consisted of blood, either unsorted or a sorted T cell fraction (not recorded which). Receptors were obtained from a male donor with ankylosing spondylitis. Each CDR3 is given with its conserved first and last residue. D genes are given only for firm matches. Clone size, where shown, is once, few, many, or a class for clones that have expanded.

clone_size,v_call,d_call,j_call,cdr3_nt,cdr3_aa
few,TRBV29-1,NA,TRBJ1-2,TGCAGCGTGCTAGTGAGCTATGGCTACACCTTC,CSVLVSYGYTF
NA,TRBV6-1,TRBD1,TRBJ2-3,TGTGCCAGCAGTGAACAGACAGGGGGCGCGGATACGCAGTATTTT,CASSEQTGGADTQYF
many,TRBV12-3/TRBV12-4,NA,TRBJ2-1,TGTGCCAGCAATTTCGACGGCAGCTCCTACAATGAGCAGTTCTTC,CASNFDGSSYNEQFF
many,TRBV19,TRBD1,TRBJ1-5,TGTGCCAGTAAACAGGGGGGTCAGCCCCAGCATTTT,CASKQGGQPQHF
few,TRBV6-5,NA,TRBJ2-7,TGTGCCAGCAGTTACTCAAACGACGAGCAGTACTTC,CASSYSNDEQYF
many,TRBV4-2,TRBD2,TRBJ2-7,TGTGCCAGCAGCCAAGATTCTGTCCAGCGGGGGGTCTACGAGCAGTACTTC,CASSQDSVQRGVYEQYF
NA,TRBV27,NA,TRBJ1-5,TGTGCCAGCAGTTCAGGGGTGTCAAGCAATCAGCCCCAGCATTTT,CASSSGVSSNQPQHF
many,TRBV7-9,TRBD2,TRBJ2-2,TGTGCCAGCAGCGGACTAGCGGAGCCGAACACCGGGGAGCTGTTTTTT,CASSGLAEPNTGELFF
NA,TRBV28,TRBD2,TRBJ2-7,TGTGCCAGCAGGGTGGGCCTAGCGGTTAGGTCTAGCTACGAGCAGTACTTC,CASRVGLAVRSSYEQYF
many,TRBV15,NA,TRBJ1-4,TGTGCCACCAGCACGCGGGACAAAACTAATGAAAAACTGTTTTTT,CATSTRDKTNEKLFF
many,TRBV12-3/TRBV12-4,TRBD1,TRBJ2-2,TGTGCCAGCAGTCGACGACAGGGGGCAACCGGGGAGCTGTTTTTT,CASSRRQGATGELFF
many,TRBV12-3/TRBV12-4,NA,TRBJ1-1,TGTGCCAGCAGTTTCGTGGGAATCGGAGCTTTCTTT,CASSFVGIGAFF
few,TRBV7-6,NA,TRBJ1-2,TGTGCCAGCAGCCCCCGGGGAAAAGGCTACACCTTC,CASSPRGKGYTF
many,TRBV29-1,TRBD2,TRBJ2-3,TGCAGCGTTGAAGGGGCCGGGAGGGCTGGGGATACGCAGTATTTT,CSVEGAGRAGDTQYF
few,TRBV19,TRBD2,TRBJ2-1,TGTGCCAGTAGTATACTAGCGGACCTTTCCTACAATGAGCAGTTCTTC,CASSILADLSYNEQFF
many,TRBV2,TRBD1,TRBJ1-1,TGTGCCAGCACAGGACAGGGCGGCTCGAACACTGAAGCTTTCTTT,CASTGQGGSNTEAFF
many,TRBV27,TRBD2,TRBJ2-5,TGTGCCAGCACGGAGCGGGGGGGCAAAGAGACCCAGTACTTC,CASTERGGKETQYF
few,TRBV7-6,TRBD2,TRBJ2-2,TGTGCCAGCAGCTTATTCCAAACCGGGACTATGAACACCGGGGAGCTGTTTTTT,CASSLFQTGTMNTGELFF
many,TRBV7-9,NA,TRBJ2-7,TGTGCCAGCAGCCCCTTGGGGGCTTGGGAGCAGTACTTC,CASSPLGAWEQYF
many,TRBV5-6,NA,TRBJ2-5,TGTGCCAGCAGCTTACACTCGGGGGAGACCCAGTACTTC,CASSLHSGETQYF
many,TRBV29-1,NA,TRBJ2-1,TGCAGCGTTGGGGGGGTAACCTACAATGAGCAGTTCTTC,CSVGGVTYNEQFF
many,TRBV27,NA,TRBJ1-5,TGTGCCAGCAGCCATGGGGGAGGCAATCAGCCCCAGCATTTT,CASSHGGGNQPQHF
many,TRBV30,NA,TRBJ2-7,TGTGCCTGGAGTTACCGGGACTACGAGCAGTACTTC,CAWSYRDYEQYF
few,TRBV6-5,TRBD1,TRBJ2-2,TGTGCCAGCAGTTACACACGGACAGGGAACACCGGGGAGCTGTTTTTT,CASSYTRTGNTGELFF
many,TRBV13,NA,TRBJ2-3,TGTGCCAGCAGCTTAGACGCTTCGGATACGCAGTATTTT,CASSLDASDTQYF
NA,TRBV6-2/TRBV6-3,NA,TRBJ2-7,TGTGCGACCCGCCGGGGCGAGCAGTACTTC,CATRRGEQYF
few,TRBV7-2,NA,TRBJ1-4,TGTGCCAGCAGCTTAGGAGGGATTGCAACTAATGAAAAACTGTTTTTT,CASSLGGIATNEKLFF
NA,TRBV20-1,NA,TRBJ2-7,TGCAGTGCTAGGCCGGGGCCCTACGAGCAGTACTTC,CSARPGPYEQYF
many,TRBV6-1,NA,TRBJ2-1,TGTGCCAGCAGTGAAAACAGAATTTATGAAATCTCCTACAATGAGCAGTTCTTC,CASSENRIYEISYNEQFF
many,TRBV28,NA,TRBJ1-5,TGTGCCAGCAGTTTACAGGGGCAGGGTGGCCCAAATCAGCCCCAGCATTTT,CASSLQGQGGPNQPQHF
NA,TRBV20-1,TRBD2,TRBJ2-5,TGCAGTGCTAGAGATCTATCCTTAGTAGCGGGGGAAGAGACCCAGTACTTC,CSARDLSLVAGEETQYF
NA,TRBV12-3/TRBV12-4,TRBD2,TRBJ2-2,TGTGCCAGCAGTTTAGGGGTCGGGAGGAGGGGCACCGGGGAGCTGTTTTTT,CASSLGVGRRGTGELFF
many,TRBV6-1,TRBD2,TRBJ2-1,TGTGCCAGCAGTGAAGCGTTGACTAGCGGGAACAATGAGCAGTTCTTC,CASSEALTSGNNEQFF